The source of this T cell receptor (beta chain) is a study of shared clonotypes between healthy human individuals. Germline V lookup: CDR1 MDHEN, CDR2 SYDVKM. The CDR3 covers 13 residues. V was clipped by 8 bases and J by 1 base; unmatched bases: 1. CD8 cells regarded as naive lacked CD45RO, were positively chosen for CCR7, and omitted terminally differentiated effector memory CD45RA+ cells. Regarding the study as a whole: In contrast to clonotypes shared by all four donors, non-shared clonotypes had lower generation probabilities.

Regarding this clone: The antigen is not known.

Here immunoSEQ multiplex PCR was the method, and the copy in TCRdb shows in-frame clones only, minus some. The sample has about 1,800,000 clones; just under 95% are singletons. The sequence derives from a man between 18 and 35 years old in good health. The V call is TRBV28, the J call TRBJ2-2; 7 nucleotides line up with TRBD2. Sequenced input: naive CD8+ T cells sorted from blood. DNA for the CDR3: TGTGCCAGCGGGGGGGTGAACACCGGGGAGCTGTTTTTT. Amino acids: CASGGVNTGELFF.